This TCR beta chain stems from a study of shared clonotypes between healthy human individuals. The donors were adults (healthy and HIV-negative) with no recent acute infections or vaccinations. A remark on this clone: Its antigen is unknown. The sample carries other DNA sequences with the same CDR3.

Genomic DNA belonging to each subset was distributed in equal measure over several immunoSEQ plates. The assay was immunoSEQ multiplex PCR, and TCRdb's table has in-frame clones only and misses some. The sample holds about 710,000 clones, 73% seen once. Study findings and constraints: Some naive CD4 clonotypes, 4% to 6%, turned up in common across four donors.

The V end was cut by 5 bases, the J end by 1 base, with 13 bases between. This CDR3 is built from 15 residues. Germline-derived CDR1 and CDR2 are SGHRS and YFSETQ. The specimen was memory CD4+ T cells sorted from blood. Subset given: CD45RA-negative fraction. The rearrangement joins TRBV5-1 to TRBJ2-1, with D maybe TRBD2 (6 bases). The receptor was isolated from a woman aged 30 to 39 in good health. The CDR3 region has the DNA TGCGCCAGCAGTAAGGATAGCGGATCCTACAATGAGCAGTTCTTC. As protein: CASSKDSGSYNEQFF.